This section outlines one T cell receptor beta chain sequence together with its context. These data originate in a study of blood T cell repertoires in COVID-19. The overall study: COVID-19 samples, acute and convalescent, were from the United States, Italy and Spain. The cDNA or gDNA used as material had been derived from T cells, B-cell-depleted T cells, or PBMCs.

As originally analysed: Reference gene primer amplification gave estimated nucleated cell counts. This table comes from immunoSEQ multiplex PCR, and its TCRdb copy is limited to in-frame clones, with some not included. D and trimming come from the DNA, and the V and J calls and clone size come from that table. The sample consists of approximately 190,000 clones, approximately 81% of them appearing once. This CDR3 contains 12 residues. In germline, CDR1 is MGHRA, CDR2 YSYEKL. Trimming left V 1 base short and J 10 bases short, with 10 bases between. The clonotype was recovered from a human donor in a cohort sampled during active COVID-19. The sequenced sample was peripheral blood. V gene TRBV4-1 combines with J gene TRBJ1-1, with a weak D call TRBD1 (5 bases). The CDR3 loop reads CASSQGGSVAFF. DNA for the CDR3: TGCGCCAGCAGCCAAGGGGGCAGTGTAGCTTTCTTT.